This T cell receptor beta chain was found in a study of graft-versus-host responses after intestinal transplantation. Study-level background: All of the recipients had induction that used anti-thymocyte globulin, then tacrolimus and steroids for two to three years.

Clones were read by immunoSEQ multiplex PCR, and TCRdb kept only the in-frame ones, dropping some. This sample has some 70,000 clones, with roughly 89% found just once. Study outcomes and limitations: In patients with graft-donor T cell macrochimerism, allograft graft-versus-host to host-versus-graft clonal ratios were high. Some GvH clones were seen earlier in gut or blood, suggesting intestinal origin. Early post-transplant HvG declines tracked with peak circulating GvH clone levels.

A remark on this clone: Its antigen remains unknown.

The receptor comes from a human patient who received an intestinal transplant, so some T cells may come from the graft donor. Sequencing used bone marrow, obtained approximately 740 days after intestinal transplantation.

CDR3 DNA sequence: TGTGCCAGCAGCACCAGGTTGAACACTGAAGCTTTCTTT. Protein sequence: CASSTRLNTEAFF. The rearrangement joins TRBV7-2 to TRBJ1-1; D gene unclear. CDR1 is SGHTA, CDR2 FQGNSA, per germline. There are 13 residues in the CDR3. The germline V and J ends were trimmed by 5 bases and 0 bases, with 7 bases remaining between them.